This T cell receptor beta chain was retrieved from a study of beta chain features in type 1 diabetes. Looking at the study overall: Some 110 million sorted cells were examined across all samples.

Germline CDR1 SQVTM, CDR2 ANQGSEA. The CDR3 covers 13 residues. Expressed TCRB transcripts were sequenced because the entire RNA isolate underwent reverse transcription. Approximately 3.7 million reads per sample on average were obtained from naive, central memory and regulatory T cell samples. Some clones are missing from TCRdb's copy, which holds only in-frame ones; the method was immunoSEQ multiplex PCR. There are under 950,000 clones in the sample; 15% to 20% occur only once, and 0.02% to 0.03% lies in the top ten. This clone was seen a handful of times. Its antigen is not known. General study results and limits: Researchers report that Type 1 diabetes patients had moderately but significantly shorter TCRB CDR3s across all four CD4+ subsets. A cDNA-based sequencing approach could over-represent cells with high TCR expression.

The source of this sequence is a woman aged 18-35 years in good health. The chain recombines TRBV29-1 with TRBJ2-5, with D unclear. The DNA matches TRBJ2-7 better at its end, which makes the J call doubtful. The sequencing sample was made of naive CD4+ T cells from blood. The CDR3 here is CSVGLLNAYEQYF. CDR3 DNA: TGCAGCGTTGGACTCCTGAATGCCTACGAGCAGTACTTC.